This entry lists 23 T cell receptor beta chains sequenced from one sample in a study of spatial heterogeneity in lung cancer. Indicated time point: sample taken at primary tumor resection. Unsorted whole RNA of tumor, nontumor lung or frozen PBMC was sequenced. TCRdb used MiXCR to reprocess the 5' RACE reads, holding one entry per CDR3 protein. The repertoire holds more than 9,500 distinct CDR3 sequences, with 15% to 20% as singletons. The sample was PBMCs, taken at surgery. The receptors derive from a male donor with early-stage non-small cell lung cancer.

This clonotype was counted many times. The CDR3 DNA is TGTGCCACCAAACCTAGCGGGTCTTTACATGAGCAGTTCTTC. It translates to CATKPSGSLHEQFF. The chain combines TRBV24-1 with TRBJ2-1, with 8 bases that match TRBD2. The J segment lost 8 bases and the V segment lost 8 bases, leaving 10 bases of the junction unmatched. Germline V gene data show CDR1 as KGHDR and CDR2 as SFDVKD. The CDR3 has 14 amino acids.

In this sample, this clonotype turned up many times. The CDR3 here is CASSFGGTLDEQFF. The CDR3 nucleotides read TGTGCCAGCAGCTTCGGGGGAACTTTGGATGAGCAGTTCTTC. V gene TRBV7-9 combines with J gene TRBJ2-1, with TRBD2 as a possible D gene (6 bases). V lost 3 bases, J lost 8 bases, and 14 bases lay in between. Looked up from germline, CDR1 is SEHNR and CDR2 is FQNEAQ (reference sequence). This CDR3 contains 14 residues.

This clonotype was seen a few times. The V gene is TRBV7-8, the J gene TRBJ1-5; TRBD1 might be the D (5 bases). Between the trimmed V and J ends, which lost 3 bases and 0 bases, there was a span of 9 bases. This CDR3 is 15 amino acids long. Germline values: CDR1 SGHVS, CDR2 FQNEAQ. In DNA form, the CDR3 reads TGTGCCAGCAGCTTCAGGGATCCTAGCAATCAGCCCCAGCATTTT. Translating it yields CASSFRDPSNQPQHF.

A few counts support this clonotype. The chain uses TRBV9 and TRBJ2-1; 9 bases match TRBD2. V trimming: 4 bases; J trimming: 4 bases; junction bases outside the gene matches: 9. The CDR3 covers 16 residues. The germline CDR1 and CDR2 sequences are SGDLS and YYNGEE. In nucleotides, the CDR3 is TGTGCCAGCAGCCCTGTAGCGGGAGTGAAGTACAATGAGCAGTTCTTC. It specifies CASSPVAGVKYNEQFF.

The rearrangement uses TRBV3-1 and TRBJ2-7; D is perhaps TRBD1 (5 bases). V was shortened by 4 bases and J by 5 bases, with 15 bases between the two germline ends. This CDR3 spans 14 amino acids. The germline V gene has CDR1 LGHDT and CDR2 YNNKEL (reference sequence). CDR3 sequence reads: CASSLLQGMNEQYF. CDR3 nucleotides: TGTGCCAGCAGCCTTCTCCAGGGAATGAACGAGCAGTACTTC.

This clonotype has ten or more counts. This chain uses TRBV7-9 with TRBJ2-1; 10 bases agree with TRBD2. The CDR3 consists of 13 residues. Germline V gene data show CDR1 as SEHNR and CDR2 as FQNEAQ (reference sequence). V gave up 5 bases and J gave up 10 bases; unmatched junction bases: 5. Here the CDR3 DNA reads TGTGCCAGCAGCCCAGCGGGAGGGAGGGAGCAGTTCTTC. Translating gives CASSPAGGREQFF.

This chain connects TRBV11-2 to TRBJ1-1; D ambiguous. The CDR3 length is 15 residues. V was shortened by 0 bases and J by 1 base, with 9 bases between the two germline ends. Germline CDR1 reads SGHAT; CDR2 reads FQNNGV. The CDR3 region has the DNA TGTGCCAGCAGCTTAGATCGCATAGGGAACACTGAAGCTTTCTTT. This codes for CASSLDRIGNTEAFF.

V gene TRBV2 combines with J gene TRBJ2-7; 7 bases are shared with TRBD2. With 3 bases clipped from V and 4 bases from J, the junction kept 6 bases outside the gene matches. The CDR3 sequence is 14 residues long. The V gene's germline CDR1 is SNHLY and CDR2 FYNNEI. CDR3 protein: CASSDSGTYYEQYF. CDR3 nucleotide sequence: TGTGCCAGCAGTGACAGCGGGACTTATTACGAGCAGTACTTC.

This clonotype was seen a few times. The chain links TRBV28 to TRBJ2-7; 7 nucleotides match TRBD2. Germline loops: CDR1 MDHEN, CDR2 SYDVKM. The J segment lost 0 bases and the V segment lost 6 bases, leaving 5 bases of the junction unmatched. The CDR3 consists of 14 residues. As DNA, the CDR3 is TGTGCCAGCAGCCTGGGGGGGAGCTCCTACGAGCAGTACTTC. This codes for CASSLGGSSYEQYF.

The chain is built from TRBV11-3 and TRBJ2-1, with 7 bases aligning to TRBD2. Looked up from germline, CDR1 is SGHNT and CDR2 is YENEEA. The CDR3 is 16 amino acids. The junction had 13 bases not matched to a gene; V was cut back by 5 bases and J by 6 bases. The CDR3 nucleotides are TGTGCCAGCAGCCCGACTAGCTACATCTGGGGCAATGAGCAGTTCTTC. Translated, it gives CASSPTSYIWGNEQFF. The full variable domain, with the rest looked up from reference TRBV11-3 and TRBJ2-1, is EAGVVQSPRYKIIEKKQPVAFWCNPISGHNTLYWYLQNLGQGPELLIRYENEEAVDDSQLPKDRFSAERLKGVDSTLKIQPAELGDSAVYLCASSPTSYIWGNEQFFGPGTRLTVL.

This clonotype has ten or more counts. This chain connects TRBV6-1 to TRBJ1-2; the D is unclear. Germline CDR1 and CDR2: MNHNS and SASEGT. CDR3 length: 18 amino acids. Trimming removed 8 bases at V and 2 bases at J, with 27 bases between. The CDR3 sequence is CASFGRFGRPEFNYGYTF. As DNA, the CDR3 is TGTGCCAGCTTCGGGCGTTTCGGCAGGCCAGAATTCAACTATGGCTACACCTTC.

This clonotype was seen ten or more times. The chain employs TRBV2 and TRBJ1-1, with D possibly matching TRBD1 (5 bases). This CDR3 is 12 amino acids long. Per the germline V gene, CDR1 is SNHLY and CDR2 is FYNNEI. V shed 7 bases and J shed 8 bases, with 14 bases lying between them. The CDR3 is CASNTGLLEAFF. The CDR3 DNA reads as TGTGCCAGCAATACGGGACTTCTAGAAGCTTTCTTT.

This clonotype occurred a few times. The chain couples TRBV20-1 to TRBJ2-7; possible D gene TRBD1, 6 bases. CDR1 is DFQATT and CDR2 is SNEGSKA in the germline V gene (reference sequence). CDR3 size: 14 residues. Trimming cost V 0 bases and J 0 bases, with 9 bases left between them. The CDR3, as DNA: TGCAGTGCTAGAGAGGGGGCTACCTCCTACGAGCAGTACTTC. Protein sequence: CSAREGATSYEQYF.

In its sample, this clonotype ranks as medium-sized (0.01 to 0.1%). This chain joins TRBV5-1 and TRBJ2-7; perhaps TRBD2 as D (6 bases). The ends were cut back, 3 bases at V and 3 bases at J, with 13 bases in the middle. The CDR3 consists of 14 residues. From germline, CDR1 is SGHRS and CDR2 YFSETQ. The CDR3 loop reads CASSYSTGSYEQYF. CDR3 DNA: TGCGCCAGCAGCTATTCGACCGGGAGCTACGAGCAGTACTTC.

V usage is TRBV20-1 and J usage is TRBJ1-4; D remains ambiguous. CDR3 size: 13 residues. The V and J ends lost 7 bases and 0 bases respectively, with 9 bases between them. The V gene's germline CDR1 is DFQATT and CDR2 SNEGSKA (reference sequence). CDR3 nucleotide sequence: TGCAGTGTCCTGCTTCCAACTAATGAAAAACTGTTTTTT. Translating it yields CSVLLPTNEKLFF.

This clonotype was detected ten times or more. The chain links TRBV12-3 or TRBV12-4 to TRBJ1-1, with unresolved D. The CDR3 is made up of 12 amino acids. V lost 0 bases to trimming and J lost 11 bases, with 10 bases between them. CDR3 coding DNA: TGTGCCAGCAGTTTAGCGGCAGGAAGGGCTTTCTTT. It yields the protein CASSLAAGRAFF.

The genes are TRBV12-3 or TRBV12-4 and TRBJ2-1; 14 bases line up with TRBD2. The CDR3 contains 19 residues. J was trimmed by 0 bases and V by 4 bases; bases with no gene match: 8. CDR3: CASSSLGLAGADSYNEQFF. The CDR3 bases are TGTGCCAGCAGTTCCTTGGGACTAGCGGGAGCCGACTCCTACAATGAGCAGTTCTTC.

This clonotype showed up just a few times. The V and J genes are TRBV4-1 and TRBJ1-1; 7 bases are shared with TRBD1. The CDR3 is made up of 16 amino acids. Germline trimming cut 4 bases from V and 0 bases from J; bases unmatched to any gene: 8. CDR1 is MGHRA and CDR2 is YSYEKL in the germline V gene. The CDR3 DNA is TGCGCCAGCAGCCCCCGGACAGGAGCTCTGAACACTGAAGCTTTCTTT. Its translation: CASSPRTGALNTEAFF.

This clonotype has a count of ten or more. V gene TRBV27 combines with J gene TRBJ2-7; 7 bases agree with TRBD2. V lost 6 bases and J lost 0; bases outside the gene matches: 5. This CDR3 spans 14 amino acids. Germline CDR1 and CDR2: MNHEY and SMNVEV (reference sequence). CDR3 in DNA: TGTGCCAGCAGGAGGGGCGGGAGCTCCTACGAGCAGTACTTC. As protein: CASRRGGSSYEQYF.

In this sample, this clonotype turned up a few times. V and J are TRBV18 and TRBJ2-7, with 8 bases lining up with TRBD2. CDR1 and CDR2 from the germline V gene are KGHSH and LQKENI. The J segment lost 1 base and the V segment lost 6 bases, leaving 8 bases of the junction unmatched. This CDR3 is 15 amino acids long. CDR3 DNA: TGTGCCAGCTCCCCGACTAGCGTTCAATCCTACGAGCAGTACTTC. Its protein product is CASSPTSVQSYEQYF.

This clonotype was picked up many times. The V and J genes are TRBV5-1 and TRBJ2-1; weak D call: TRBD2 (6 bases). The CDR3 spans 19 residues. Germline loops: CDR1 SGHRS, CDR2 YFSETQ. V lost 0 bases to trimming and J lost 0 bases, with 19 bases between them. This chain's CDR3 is CASSLGIRTLASSYNEQFF. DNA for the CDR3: TGCGCCAGCAGCTTGGGTATTAGGACTCTAGCGAGCTCCTACAATGAGCAGTTCTTC.

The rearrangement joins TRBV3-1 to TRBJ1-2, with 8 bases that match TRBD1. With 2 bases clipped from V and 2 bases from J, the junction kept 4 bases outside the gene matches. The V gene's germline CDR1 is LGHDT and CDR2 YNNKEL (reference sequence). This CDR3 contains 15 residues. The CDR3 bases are TGTGCCAGCAGCCAAAGGACAGGGTGGAACTATGGCTACACCTTC. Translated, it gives CASSQRTGWNYGYTF.

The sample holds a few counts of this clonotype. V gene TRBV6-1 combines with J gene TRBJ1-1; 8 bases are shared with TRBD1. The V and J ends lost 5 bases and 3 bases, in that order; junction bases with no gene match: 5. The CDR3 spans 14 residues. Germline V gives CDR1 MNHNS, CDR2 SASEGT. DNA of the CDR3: TGTGCCAGCAGTACAGGGGGGTCGGACACTGAAGCTTTCTTT. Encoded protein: CASSTGGSDTEAFF.